The source of this T cell receptor beta chain is a study of shared clonotypes between healthy human individuals. Libraries were prepared by immunoSEQ multiplex PCR; TCRdb keeps only in-frame clonotypes and omits some of them. This table holds about 2.3 million clones, 90% to 95% found once. Broader study findings: Compared with memory subsets, naive subsets generally had larger estimated richness.

This CDR3 contains 15 residues. Trimming cost V 1 base and J 5 bases, with 12 bases left between them. Germline V lookup: CDR1 SGHTA, CDR2 FQGNSA. To note about this clone: What it binds is not known.

The chain links TRBV7-2 to TRBJ1-5; D unclear. The source of this sequence is a man in his late teens or twenties in good health. Some clones in this sample may be carry-over from other donors' samples. Sequences were obtained from naive CD4+ T cells from PBMCs. Noted subset: CD45RA+ positively selected. The CDR3 loop is CASSLGIGMDQPQHF. CDR3 coding DNA: TGTGCCAGCAGCTTAGGAATTGGGATGGATCAGCCCCAGCATTTT.